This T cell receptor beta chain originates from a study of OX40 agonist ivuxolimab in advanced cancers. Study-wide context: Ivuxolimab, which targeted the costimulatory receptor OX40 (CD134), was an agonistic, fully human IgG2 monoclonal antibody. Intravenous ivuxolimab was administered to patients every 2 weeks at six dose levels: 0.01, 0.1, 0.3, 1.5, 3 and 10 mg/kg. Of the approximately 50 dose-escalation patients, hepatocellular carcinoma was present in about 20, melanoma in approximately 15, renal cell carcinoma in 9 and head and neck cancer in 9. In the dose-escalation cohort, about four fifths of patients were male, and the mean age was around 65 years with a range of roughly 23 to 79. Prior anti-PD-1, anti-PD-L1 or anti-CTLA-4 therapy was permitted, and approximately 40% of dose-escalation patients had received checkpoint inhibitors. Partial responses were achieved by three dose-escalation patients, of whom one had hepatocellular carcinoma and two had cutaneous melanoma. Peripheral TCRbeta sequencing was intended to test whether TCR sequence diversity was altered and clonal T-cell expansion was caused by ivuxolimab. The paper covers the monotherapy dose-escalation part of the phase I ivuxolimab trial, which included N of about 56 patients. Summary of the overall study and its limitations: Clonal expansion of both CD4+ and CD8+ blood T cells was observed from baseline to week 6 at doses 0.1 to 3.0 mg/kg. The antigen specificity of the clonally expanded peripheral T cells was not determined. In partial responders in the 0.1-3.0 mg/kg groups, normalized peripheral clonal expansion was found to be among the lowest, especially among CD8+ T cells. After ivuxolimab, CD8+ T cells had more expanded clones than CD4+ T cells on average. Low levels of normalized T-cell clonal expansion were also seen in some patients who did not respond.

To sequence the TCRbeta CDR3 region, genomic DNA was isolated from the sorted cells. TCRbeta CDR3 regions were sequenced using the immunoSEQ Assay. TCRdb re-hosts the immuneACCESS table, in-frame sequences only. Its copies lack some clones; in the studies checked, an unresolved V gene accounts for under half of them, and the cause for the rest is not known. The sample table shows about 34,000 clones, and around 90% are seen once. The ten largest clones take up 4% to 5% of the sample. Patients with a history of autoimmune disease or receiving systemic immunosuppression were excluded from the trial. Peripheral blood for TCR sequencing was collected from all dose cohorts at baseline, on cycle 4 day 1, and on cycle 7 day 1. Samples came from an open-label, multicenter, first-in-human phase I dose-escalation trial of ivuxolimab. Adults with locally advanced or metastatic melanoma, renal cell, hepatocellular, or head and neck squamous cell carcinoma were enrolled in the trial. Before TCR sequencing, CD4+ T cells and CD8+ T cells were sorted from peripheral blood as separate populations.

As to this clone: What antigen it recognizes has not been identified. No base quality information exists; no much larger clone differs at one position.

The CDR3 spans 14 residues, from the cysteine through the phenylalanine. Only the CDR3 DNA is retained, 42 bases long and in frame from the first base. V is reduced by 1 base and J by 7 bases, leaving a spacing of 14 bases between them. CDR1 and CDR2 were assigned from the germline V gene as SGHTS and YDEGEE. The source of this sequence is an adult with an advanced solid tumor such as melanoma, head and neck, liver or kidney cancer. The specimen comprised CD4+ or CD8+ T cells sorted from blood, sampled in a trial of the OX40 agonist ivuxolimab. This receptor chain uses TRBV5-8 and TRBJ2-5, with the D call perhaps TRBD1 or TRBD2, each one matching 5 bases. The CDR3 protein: CASSLNSIGGTQYF. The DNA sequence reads TGTGCCAGCAGCTTGAACAGCATTGGGGGGACCCAGTACTTC.